Listed below are T cell receptor beta chains from one sample, sequenced in a study of somatic mutations in cytotoxic T cells in rheumatoid arthritis. Clones were read by immunoSEQ multiplex PCR, and TCRdb kept only the in-frame ones, dropping some. This table holds about 11,000 clones, over 65% found once. Sequenced: CD8+ T cells sorted from blood. The receptors here all came from a man between 65 and 80 years old in good health. CDR3s include the opening cysteine and the closing phenylalanine or tryptophan. Fields, in order: V gene, J gene, CDR3 protein.

TRBV7-9	TRBJ2-1	CASSFDRDYRREQFF
TRBV10-3	TRBJ1-6	CASATGSNNSPLHF
TRBV4-3	TRBJ2-2	CASSQEHRGTLTGELFF
TRBV19	TRBJ2-2	CASSPTGDTGELFF
TRBV28	TRBJ2-7	CASSIGSSGPTYEQYF
TRBV7-2	TRBJ2-1	CASSLGLAGYNEQFF
TRBV6-4	TRBJ2-3	CASSLLAGDTDTQYF
TRBV6-6	TRBJ1-1	CASSYLLGFSTPEAFF
TRBV27	TRBJ2-5	CASSLGETQYF
TRBV7-8	TRBJ2-6	CASSSRTGVMPSSGANVLTF
TRBV4-2	TRBJ2-7	CASSQEVGVSYEQYF
TRBV9	TRBJ2-5	CASSSTGGGPTGETQYF
TRBV7-9	TRBJ1-2	CASSSALQGSYGYTF
TRBV4-1	TRBJ2-7	CASSHGLSQYEQYF
TRBV5-4	TRBJ2-5	CASSLPPGQETQYF
TRBV5-5	TRBJ2-7	CASSPAPTLEQYF